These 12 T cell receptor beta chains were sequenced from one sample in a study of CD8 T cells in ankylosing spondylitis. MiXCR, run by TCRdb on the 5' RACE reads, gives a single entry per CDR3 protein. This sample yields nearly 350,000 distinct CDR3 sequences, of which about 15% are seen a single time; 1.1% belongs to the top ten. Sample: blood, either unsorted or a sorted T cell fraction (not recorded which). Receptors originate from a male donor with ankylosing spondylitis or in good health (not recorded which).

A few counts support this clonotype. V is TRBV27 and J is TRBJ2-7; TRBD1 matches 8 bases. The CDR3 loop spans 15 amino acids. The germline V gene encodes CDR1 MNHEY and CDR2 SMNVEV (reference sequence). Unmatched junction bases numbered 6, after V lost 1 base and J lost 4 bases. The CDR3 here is CASSLLKQGVYEQYF. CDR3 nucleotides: TGTGCCAGCAGTTTATTAAAACAGGGGGTATACGAGCAGTACTTC.

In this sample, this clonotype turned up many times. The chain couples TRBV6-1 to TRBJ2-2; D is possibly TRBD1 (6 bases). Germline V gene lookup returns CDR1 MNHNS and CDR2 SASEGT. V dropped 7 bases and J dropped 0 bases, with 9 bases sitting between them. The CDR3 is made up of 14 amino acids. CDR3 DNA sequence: TGTGCCAGCATTCAGGGGACGAACACCGGGGAGCTGTTTTTT. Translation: CASIQGTNTGELFF.

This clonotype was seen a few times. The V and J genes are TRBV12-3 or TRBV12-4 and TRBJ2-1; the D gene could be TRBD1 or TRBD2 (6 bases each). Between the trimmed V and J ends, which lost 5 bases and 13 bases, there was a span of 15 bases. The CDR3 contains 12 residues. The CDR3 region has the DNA TGTGCCAGCAGTCTCACCTCGGGGGCCCAGTTCTTC. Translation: CASSLTSGAQFF.

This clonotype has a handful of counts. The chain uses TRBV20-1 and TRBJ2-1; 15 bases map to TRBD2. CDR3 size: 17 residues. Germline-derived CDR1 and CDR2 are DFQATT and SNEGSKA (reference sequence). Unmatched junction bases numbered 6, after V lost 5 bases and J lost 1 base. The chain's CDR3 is CSAEGLAGGGSYNEQFF. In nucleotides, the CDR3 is TGCAGTGCTGAGGGACTAGCGGGAGGAGGATCCTACAATGAGCAGTTCTTC.

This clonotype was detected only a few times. In nucleotides, the CDR3 is TGTGCCAGCAGATTTGGACAGTTCCCAGATACGCAGTATTTT. Protein product: CASRFGQFPDTQYF. This chain uses TRBV6-1 with TRBJ2-3, with a possible D match to TRBD1 (6 bases). CDR3 size: 14 residues. Germline V lookup: CDR1 MNHNS, CDR2 SASEGT. V was trimmed by 6 bases and J by 4 bases, leaving 14 bases between them.

The CDR3 loop is CASSLEDRVSSYNEQFF. CDR3 DNA sequence: TGCGCCAGCAGCCTGGAGGACAGAGTGAGCTCCTACAATGAGCAGTTCTTC. The V and J genes are TRBV5-1 and TRBJ2-1; D might be TRBD1 (6 bases). CDR1 is SGHRS, CDR2 YFSETQ, per germline. V dropped 4 bases and J dropped 0 bases, with 17 bases sitting between them. The length of the CDR3 is 17 residues.

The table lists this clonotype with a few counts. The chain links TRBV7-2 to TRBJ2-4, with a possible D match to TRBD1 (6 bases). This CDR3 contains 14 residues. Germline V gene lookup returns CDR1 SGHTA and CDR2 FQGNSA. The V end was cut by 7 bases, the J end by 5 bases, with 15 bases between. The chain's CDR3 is CASIPGVYENIQYF. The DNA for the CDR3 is TGTGCCAGCATCCCAGGGGTTTACGAAAACATTCAGTACTTC.

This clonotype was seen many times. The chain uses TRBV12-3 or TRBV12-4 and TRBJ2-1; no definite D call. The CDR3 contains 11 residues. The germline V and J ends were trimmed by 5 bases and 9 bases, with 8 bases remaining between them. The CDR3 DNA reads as TGTGCCAGCAGTCCTGGGCGTGAGCAGTTCTTC. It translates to CASSPGREQFF.

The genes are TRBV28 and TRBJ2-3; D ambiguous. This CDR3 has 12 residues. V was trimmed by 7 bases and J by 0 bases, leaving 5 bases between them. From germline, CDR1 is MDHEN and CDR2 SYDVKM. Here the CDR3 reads CASIRSTDTQYF. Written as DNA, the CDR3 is TGTGCCAGCATCAGAAGCACAGATACGCAGTATTTT.

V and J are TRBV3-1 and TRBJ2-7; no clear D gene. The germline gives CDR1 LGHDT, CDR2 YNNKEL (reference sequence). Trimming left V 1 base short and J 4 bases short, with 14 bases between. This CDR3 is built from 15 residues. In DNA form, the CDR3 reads TGTGCCAGCAGCCAAGGTTCCGGGCGGAATTACGAGCAGTACTTC. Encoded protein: CASSQGSGRNYEQYF.

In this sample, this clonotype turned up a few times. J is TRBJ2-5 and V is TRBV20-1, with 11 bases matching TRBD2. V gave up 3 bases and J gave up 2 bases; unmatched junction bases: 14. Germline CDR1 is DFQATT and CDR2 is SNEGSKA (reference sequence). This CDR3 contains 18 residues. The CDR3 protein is CSASSLAGGPYTQETQYF. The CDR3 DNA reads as TGCAGTGCTAGCAGCCTAGCGGGAGGACCCTACACTCAAGAGACCCAGTACTTC.

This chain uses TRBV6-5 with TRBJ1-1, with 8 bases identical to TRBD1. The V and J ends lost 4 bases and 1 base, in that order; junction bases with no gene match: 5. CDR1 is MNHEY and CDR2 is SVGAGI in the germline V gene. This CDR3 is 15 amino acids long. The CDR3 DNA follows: TGTGCCAGCAGTTCTCCCGGGACAGGGAACACTGAAGCTTTCTTT. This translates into CASSSPGTGNTEAFF.